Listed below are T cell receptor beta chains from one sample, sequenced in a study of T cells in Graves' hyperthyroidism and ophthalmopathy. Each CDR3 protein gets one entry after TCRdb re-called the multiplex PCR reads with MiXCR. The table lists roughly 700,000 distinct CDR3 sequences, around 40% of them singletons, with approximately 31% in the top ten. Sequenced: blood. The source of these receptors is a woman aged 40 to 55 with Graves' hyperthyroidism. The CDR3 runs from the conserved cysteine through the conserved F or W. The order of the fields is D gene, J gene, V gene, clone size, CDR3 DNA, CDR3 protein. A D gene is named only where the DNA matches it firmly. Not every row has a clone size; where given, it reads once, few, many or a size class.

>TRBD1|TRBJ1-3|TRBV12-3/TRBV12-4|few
TGTGCCAGCAGTCCGACAGGGCGGGTGTCTGGAAACACCATATATTTT
CASSPTGRVSGNTIYF
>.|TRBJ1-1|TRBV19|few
TGTGCCAGTAGTCCGCCAGGGCCCACTGAAGCTTTCTTT
CASSPPGPTEAFF
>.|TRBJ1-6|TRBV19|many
TGTGCCAGTAACGAAGAGAGTTCACCCCTCCACTTT
CASNEESSPLHF
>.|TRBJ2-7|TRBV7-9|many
TGTGCCAGCAGCTTTTACAGGGACGAGCAGTACTTC
CASSFYRDEQYF
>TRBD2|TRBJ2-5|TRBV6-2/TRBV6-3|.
TGTGCCAGCAGTTACTCGACCGGGACTAGCGGAGTGGAGGGCCAAGAGACCCAGTACTTC
CASSYSTGTSGVEGQETQYF
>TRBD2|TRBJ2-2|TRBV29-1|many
TGCAGCGTGTTCCCCGGGGGGAGGCCCACCGGGGAGCTGTTTTTT
CSVFPGGRPTGELFF
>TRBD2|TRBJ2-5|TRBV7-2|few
TGTGCCAGCACCCAACTAGCGCGAGAGACCCAGTACTTC
CASTQLARETQYF
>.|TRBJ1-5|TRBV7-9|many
TGTGCCAGCAGCGTGGACGGCAATCAGCCCCAGCATTTT
CASSVDGNQPQHF
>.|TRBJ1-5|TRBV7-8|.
TGTGCCAGCAGCTTAATCAGGGATCTATCAAGCAATCAGCCCCAGCATTTT
CASSLIRDLSSNQPQHF
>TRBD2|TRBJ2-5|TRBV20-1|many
TGCAGTGCTATGGGGCTAGCGGGGGGGCCGGAGACCCAGTACTTC
CSAMGLAGGPETQYF
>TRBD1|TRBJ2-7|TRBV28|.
TGTGCCAGCGCCGGGGACAGCTACTACGAGCAGTACTTC
CASAGDSYYEQYF
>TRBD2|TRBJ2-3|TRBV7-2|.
TGTGCCAGCAGCTTGAGAATAGCGGGGGGGGGGACAGATACGCAGTATTTT
CASSLRIAGGGTDTQYF
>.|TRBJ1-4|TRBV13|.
TGTGCCAGCAGCTTAACACAGACTAATGAAAAACTGTTTTTT
CASSLTQTNEKLFF